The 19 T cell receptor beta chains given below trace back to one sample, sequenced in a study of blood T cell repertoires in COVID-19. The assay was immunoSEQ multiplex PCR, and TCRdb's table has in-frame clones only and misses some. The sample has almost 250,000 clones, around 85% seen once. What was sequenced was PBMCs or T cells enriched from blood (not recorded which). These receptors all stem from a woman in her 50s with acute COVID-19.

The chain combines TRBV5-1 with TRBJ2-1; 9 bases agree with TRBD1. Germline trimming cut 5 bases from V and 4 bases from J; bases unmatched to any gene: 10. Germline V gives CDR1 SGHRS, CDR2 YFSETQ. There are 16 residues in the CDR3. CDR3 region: CASRESTGTGYNEQFF. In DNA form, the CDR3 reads TGCGCCAGCAGGGAAAGCACCGGGACAGGGTACAATGAGCAGTTCTTC.

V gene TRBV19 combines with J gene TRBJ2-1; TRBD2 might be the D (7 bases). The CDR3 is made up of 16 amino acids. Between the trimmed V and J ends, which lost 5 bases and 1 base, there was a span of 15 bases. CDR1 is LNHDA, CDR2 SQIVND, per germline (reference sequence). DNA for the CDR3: TGTGCCAGTAGTGATGGGGGCGGGGGATCCTACAATGAGCAGTTCTTC. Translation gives CASSDGGGGSYNEQFF.

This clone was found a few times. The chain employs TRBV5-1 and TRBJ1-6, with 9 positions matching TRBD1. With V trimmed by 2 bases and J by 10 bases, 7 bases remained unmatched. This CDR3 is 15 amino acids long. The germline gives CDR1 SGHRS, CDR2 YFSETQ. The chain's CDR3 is CASSFGDREWSPLHF. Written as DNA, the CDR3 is TGCGCCAGCAGCTTTGGGGACAGGGAGTGGTCACCCCTCCACTTT.

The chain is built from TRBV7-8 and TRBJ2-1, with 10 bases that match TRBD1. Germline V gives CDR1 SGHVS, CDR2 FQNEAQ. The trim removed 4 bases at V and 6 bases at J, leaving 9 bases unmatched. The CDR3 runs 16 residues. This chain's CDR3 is CASSYWRQGASNEQFF. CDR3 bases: TGTGCCAGCAGCTATTGGAGACAGGGGGCGAGCAATGAGCAGTTCTTC.

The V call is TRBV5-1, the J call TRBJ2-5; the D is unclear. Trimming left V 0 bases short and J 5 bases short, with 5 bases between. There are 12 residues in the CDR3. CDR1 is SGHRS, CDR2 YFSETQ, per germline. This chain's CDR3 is CASSLDSETQYF. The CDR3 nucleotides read TGCGCCAGCAGCTTGGACTCTGAGACCCAGTACTTC.

CDR3 in amino acids: CASSLSRFDGYTF. In nucleotides, the CDR3 is TGTGCCAGCAGCTTGTCCAGGTTCGATGGCTACACCTTC. The chain recombines TRBV5-6 with TRBJ1-2, with D uncertain. Trimming removed 1 base from V and 6 bases from J, with 10 bases in between. The CDR3 totals 13 residues. CDR1 and CDR2 (germline): SGHDT, YYEEEE.

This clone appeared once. The DNA of the CDR3 is TGTGCCAGCAGTTATGGGGGGGCGCGGGAGACCCAGTACTTC. Amino acids: CASSYGGARETQYF. The chain has TRBV6-2 or TRBV6-3 and TRBJ2-5; D may be TRBD2 (7 bases). V shed 3 bases and J shed 5 bases, with 13 bases lying between them. CDR1 and CDR2 (germline): MNHEY, SVGEGT. The CDR3 is 14 residues long.

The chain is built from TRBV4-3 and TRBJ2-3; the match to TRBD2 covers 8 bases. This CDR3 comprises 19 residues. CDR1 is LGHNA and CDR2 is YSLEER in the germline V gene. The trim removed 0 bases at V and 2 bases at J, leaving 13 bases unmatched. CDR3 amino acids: CASSQEGKASGGHTDTQYF. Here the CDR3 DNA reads TGCGCCAGCAGCCAAGAAGGTAAAGCCAGCGGGGGTCACACAGATACGCAGTATTTT.

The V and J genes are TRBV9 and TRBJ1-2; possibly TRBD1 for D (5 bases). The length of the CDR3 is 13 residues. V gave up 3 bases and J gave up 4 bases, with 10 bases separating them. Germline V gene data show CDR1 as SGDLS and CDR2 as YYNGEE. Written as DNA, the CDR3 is TGTGCCAGCAGCGGGACATCCACCTATGGCTACACCTTC. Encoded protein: CASSGTSTYGYTF.

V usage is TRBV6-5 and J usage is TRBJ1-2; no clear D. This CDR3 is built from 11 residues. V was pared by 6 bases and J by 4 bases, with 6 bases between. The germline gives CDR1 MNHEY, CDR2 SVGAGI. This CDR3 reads CASRQRYGYTF. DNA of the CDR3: TGTGCCAGCAGGCAGCGCTATGGCTACACCTTC.

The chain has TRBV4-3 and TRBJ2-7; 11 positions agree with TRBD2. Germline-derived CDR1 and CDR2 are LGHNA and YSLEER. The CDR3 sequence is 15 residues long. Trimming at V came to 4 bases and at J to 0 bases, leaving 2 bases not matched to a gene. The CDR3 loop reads CASSPGLAGSYEQYF. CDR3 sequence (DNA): TGCGCCAGCAGCCCCGGACTAGCGGGCTCCTACGAGCAGTACTTC.

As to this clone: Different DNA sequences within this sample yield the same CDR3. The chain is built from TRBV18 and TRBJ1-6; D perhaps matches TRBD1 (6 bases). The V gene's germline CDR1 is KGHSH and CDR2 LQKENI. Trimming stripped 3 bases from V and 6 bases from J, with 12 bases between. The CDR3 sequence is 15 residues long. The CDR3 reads CASSPRDTVNSPLHF. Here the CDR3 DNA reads TGTGCCAGCTCACCCCGGGACACCGTTAATTCACCCCTCCACTTT. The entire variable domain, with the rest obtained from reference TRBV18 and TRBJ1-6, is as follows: NAGVMQNPRHLVRRRGQEARLRCSPMKGHSHVYWYRQLPEEGLKFMVYLQKENIIDESGMPKERFSAEFPKEGPSILRIQQVVRGDSAAYFCASSPRDTVNSPLHFGNGTRLTVT.

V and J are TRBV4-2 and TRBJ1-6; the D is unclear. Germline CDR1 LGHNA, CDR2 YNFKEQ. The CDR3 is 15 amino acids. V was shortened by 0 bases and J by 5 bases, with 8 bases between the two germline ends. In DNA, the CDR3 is TGTGCCAGCAGCCAAGACCAGCAGGATAATTCACCCCTCCACTTT. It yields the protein CASSQDQQDNSPLHF.

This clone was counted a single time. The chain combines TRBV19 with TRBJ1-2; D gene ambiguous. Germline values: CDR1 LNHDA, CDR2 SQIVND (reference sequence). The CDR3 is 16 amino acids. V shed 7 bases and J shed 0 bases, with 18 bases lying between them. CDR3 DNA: TGTGCCAGTACCGCATCCCCGACTGGCTCTAACTATGGCTACACCTTC. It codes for CASTASPTGSNYGYTF.

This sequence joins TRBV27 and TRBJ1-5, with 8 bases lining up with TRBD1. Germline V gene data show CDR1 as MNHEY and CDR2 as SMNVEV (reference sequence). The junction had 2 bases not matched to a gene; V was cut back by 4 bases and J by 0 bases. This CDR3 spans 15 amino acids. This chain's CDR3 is CASSWTGYSNQPQHF. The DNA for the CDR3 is TGTGCCAGCAGTTGGACAGGGTATAGCAATCAGCCCCAGCATTTT.

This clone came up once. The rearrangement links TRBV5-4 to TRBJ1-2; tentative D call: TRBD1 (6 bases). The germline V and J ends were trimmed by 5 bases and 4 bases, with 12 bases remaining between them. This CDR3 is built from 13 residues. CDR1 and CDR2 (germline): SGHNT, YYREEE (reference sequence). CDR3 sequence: CASSSGTSYGYTF. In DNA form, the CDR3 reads TGTGCCAGCAGTTCCGGGACAAGCTATGGCTACACCTTC. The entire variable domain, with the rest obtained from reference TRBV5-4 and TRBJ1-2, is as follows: ETGVTQSPTHLIKTRGQQVTLRCSSQSGHNTVSWYQQALGQGPQFIFQYYREEENGRGNFPPRFSGLQFPNYSSELNVNALELDDSALYLCASSSGTSYGYTFGSGTRLTVV.

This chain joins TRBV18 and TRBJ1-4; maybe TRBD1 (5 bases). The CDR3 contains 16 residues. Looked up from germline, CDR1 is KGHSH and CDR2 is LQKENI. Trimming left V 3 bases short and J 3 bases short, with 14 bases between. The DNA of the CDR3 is TGTGCCAGCTCACCGATACGAACAGGCTCTAATGAAAAACTGTTTTTT. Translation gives CASSPIRTGSNEKLFF.

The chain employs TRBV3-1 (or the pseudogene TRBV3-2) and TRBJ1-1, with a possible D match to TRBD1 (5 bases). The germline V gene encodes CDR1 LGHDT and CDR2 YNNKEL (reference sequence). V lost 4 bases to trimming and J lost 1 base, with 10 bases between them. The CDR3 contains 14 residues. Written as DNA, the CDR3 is TGTGCCAGCAGCCTAGGAGGGGCGAACACTGAAGCTTTCTTT. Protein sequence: CASSLGGANTEAFF.

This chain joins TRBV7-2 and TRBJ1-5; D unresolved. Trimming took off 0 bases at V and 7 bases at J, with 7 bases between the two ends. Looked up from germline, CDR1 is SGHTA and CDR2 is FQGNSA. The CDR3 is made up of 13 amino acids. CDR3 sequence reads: CASSLAWRQPQHF. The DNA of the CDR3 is TGTGCCAGCAGCTTAGCTTGGCGGCAGCCCCAGCATTTT.